Listed below are T cell receptor beta chains from one sample, sequenced in a study of OX40 agonist ivuxolimab in advanced cancers. Sequencing was performed with immunoSEQ multiplex PCR; in TCRdb, only in-frame clones are kept and a portion is missing. The table has around 60,000 clones, more than 65% seen once. The specimen comprised CD4+ or CD8+ T cells sorted from blood, sampled in a trial of the OX40 agonist ivuxolimab. The receptor source for this set is an adult with an advanced solid tumor such as melanoma, head and neck, liver or kidney cancer. Each CDR3 is given with its conserved first and last residue. The D gene is left open where the match is weak. Clone size is not always given. Where it is, it says once, few, many or a class for expanded clones.

D gene	V gene	J gene	clone size	CDR3 DNA	CDR3 protein
TRBD2	TRBV9	TRBJ2-1	NA	TGTGCCAGCAGCGGGGGACTAGCGGGAGGAGGGGCCTACAATGAGCAGTTCTTC	CASSGGLAGGGAYNEQFF
NA	TRBV27	TRBJ1-1	NA	TGTGCCAGCAGTACCAGCCTCCAGAACACTGAAGCTTTCTTT	CASSTSLQNTEAFF
NA	TRBV30	TRBJ2-1	few	TGTGCCTGGAGTGTAACGCAGGGGAAAAACAATGAGCAGTTCTTC	CAWSVTQGKNNEQFF
NA	TRBV2	TRBJ1-5	NA	TGTGCCAGCAGTGAATTACAGGGAAACTATCAGCCCCAGCATTTT	CASSELQGNYQPQHF
NA	TRBV4-3	TRBJ1-2	NA	TGCGCCAGCAGCCAAGATCGGGCAGGGGTTCTGGATGGCTACACCTTC	CASSQDRAGVLDGYTF
TRBD2	TRBV14	TRBJ2-1	NA	TGTGCCAGCAGCCAACTAGCGGGCGGGTGGGAGCAGTTCTTC	CASSQLAGGWEQFF
TRBD1	TRBV10-3	TRBJ1-2	NA	TGTGCCATCAGTGACCCAGGGACAGGGAGGAACTATGGCTACACCTTC	CAISDPGTGRNYGYTF
NA	TRBV6-6	TRBJ1-1	NA	TGTGCCAGCACGACGGGGGGCGGCACTGAAGCTTTCTTT	CASTTGGGTEAFF
NA	TRBV7-9	TRBJ2-5	NA	TGTGCCAGCAGCCTGCTCGGTTTTACGGAGACCCAGTACTTC	CASSLLGFTETQYF
NA	TRBV2	TRBJ2-3	NA	TGTGCCAGCAGGGGGCGACCTGGAGGGCAGGTAACAGATACGCAGTATTTT	CASRGRPGGQVTDTQYF
TRBD2	TRBV7-2	TRBJ2-5	NA	TGTGCCAGCAGCTCTCGTAGCGGGAGGAGAGAGACCCAGTACTTC	CASSSRSGRRETQYF
NA	TRBV19	TRBJ1-2	once	TGTGCCAGTAGTATCCCAGGGACCTATGGCTACACCTTC	CASSIPGTYGYTF
TRBD2	TRBV27	TRBJ2-7	NA	TGTGCCAGCAGTCCCGGGACTAGCGGTTCCTACGAGCAGTACTTC	CASSPGTSGSYEQYF
TRBD1	TRBV4-3	TRBJ2-7	NA	TGCGCCAGCAGCCCCAGGGACAGGGATTTTTACGAGCAGTACTTC	CASSPRDRDFYEQYF
NA	TRBV28	TRBJ1-5	NA	TGTGCCAGCAGTTTACTTTTTCTGAGCAATCAGCCCCAGCATTTT	CASSLLFLSNQPQHF
TRBD1	TRBV4-2	TRBJ1-2	many	TGTGCCAGCAGCCAAGAAAGGACAGGGGGAGGCGGCTACACCTTC	CASSQERTGGGGYTF
TRBD1	TRBV30	TRBJ1-5	NA	TGTGCCTGGAGTGAGCGGCAGGGGGGGTGTCAGCCCCAGCATTTT	CAWSERQGGCQPQHF
TRBD2	TRBV6-5	TRBJ2-7	NA	TGTGCCAGCAGCGCTCCTGGGACTAGCGAAAATAACTTC	CASSAPGTSENNF
TRBD1	TRBV5-6	TRBJ1-2	NA	TGTGCCAGCAGCTGGGGACAGGGGGGCTACACCTTC	CASSWGQGGYTF
TRBD2	TRBV7-2	TRBJ2-7	NA	TGTGCCAGCAGCTGGGGGGGCTACGAGCAGTACTTC	CASSWGGYEQYF
TRBD2	TRBV5-6	TRBJ2-5	NA	TGTGCCAGCAGTCGGGCGGGGGCCCAGTACTTC	CASSRAGAQYF
NA	TRBV10-3	TRBJ1-2	few	TGTGCCATCAGGGCCGATGGGCCGTCTAACTATGGCTACACCTTC	CAIRADGPSNYGYTF
NA	TRBV15	TRBJ2-7	few	TGTGCCACCAGCAGAGATCAGGGAGCCTCCTACGAGCAGTACTTC	CATSRDQGASYEQYF
NA	TRBV11-1	TRBJ1-5	NA	TGTGCCAGCAGCTTCGGGTACAATCAGCCCCAGCATTTT	CASSFGYNQPQHF
NA	TRBV9	TRBJ2-2	NA	TGTGCCAGCAGCGTGGAGGATACGAACACCGGGGAGCTGTTTTTT	CASSVEDTNTGELFF
TRBD2	TRBV28	TRBJ2-3	NA	TGTGCCAGCAGTTTTGGGACTAGCGCACGATCCACAGATACGCAGTATTTT	CASSFGTSARSTDTQYF
NA	TRBV4-1	TRBJ1-1	NA	TGCGCCAGCAGCCCTACTCGCGGACACACGAACACTGAAGCTTTCTTT	CASSPTRGHTNTEAFF
TRBD1	TRBV15	TRBJ2-7	NA	TGTGCCACCAGCAGAGTGGGGGACAGAGCCTACGAGCAGTACTTC	CATSRVGDRAYEQYF
TRBD2	TRBV5-1	TRBJ2-5	NA	TGCGCCAGCAGGCCGACAGCGGGGGTAGAGACCCAGTACTTC	CASRPTAGVETQYF
TRBD1	TRBV5-1	TRBJ1-6	NA	TGCGCCAGCAGCTTGGGAGGGGACAGCTATTCACCCCTCCACTTT	CASSLGGDSYSPLHF
NA	TRBV7-2	TRBJ2-3	NA	TGTGCCAGCAGCTTAGTATTTTTAAGCACAGATACGCAGTATTTT	CASSLVFLSTDTQYF
NA	TRBV4-3	TRBJ1-2	once	TGCGCCAGCAGCCAAGGTGGGAGGGTCTACACCTTC	CASSQGGRVYTF
NA	TRBV4-3	TRBJ2-7	NA	TGCGCCAGCAGCCAAGATCTTAGCGGCTTCTACGAGCAGTACTTC	CASSQDLSGFYEQYF
TRBD2	TRBV27	TRBJ2-7	NA	TGTGCCAGCAGTTTTTATGTCGGGAGCGGGGGGTCCTACGAGCAGTACTTC	CASSFYVGSGGSYEQYF
NA	TRBV7-6	TRBJ1-3	NA	TGTGCCAGTCAAGGATCTGGAAACACCATATATTTT	CASQGSGNTIYF
TRBD1	TRBV13	TRBJ2-1	NA	TGTGCCAGCAGCTCCCCCGGACAGGGGGAGGATGAGCAGTTCTTC	CASSSPGQGEDEQFF
NA	TRBV5-6	TRBJ2-7	NA	TGTGCCAGCAGCTTGGGGCAGTATACCTACGAGCAGTACTTC	CASSLGQYTYEQYF
NA	TRBV18	TRBJ2-7	NA	TGTGCCAGCTCAGAACAGCAAAACGAGCAGTACTTC	CASSEQQNEQYF
TRBD2	TRBV29-1	TRBJ2-3	NA	TGCAGCGTGTTGTTGACGGGAGGGCCCACAGATACGCAGTATTTT	CSVLLTGGPTDTQYF
NA	TRBV5-4	TRBJ2-2	few	TGTGCCAGCAGCTTGGGTCGGATGAACACCGGGGAGCTGTTTTTT	CASSLGRMNTGELFF